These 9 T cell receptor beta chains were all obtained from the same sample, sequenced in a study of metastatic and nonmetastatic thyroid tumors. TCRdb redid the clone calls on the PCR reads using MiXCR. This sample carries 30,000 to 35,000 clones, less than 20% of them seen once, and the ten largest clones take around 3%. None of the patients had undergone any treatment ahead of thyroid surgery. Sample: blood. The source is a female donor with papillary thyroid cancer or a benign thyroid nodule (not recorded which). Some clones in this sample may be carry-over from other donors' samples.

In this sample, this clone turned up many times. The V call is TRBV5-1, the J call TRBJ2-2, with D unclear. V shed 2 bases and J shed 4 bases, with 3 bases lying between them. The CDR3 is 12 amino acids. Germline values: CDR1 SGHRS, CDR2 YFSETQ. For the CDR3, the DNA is TGCGCCAGCAGCTTCGGCACCGGGGAGCTGTTTTTT. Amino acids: CASSFGTGELFF.

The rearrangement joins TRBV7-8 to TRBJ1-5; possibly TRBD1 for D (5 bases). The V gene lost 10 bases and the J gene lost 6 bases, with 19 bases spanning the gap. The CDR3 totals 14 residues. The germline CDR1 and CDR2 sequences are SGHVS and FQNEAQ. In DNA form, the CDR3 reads TGTGCCATCATCTTAGTGTTGGGGACTCAGCCCCAGCATTTT. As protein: CAIILVLGTQPQHF.

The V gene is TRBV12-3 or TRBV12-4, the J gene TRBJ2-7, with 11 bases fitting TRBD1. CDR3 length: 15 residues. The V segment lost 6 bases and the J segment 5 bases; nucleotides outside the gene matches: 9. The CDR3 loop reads CASSLGTGGKNEQYF. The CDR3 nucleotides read TGTGCCAGCAGCCTCGGGACAGGGGGAAAAAACGAGCAGTACTTC.

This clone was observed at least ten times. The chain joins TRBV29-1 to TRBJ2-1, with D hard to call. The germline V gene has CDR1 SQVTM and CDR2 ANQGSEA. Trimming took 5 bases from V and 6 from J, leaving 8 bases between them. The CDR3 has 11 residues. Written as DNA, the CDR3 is TGCAGCGTTCCGGGTTTCAATGAGCAGTTCTTC. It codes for CSVPGFNEQFF.

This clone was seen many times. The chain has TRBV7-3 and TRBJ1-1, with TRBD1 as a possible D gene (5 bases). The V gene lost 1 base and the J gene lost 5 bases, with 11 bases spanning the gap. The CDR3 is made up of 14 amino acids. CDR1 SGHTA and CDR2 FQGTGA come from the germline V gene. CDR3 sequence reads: CASSLKGPRTEAFF. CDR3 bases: TGTGCCAGCAGCTTAAAGGGGCCCCGGACTGAAGCTTTCTTT.

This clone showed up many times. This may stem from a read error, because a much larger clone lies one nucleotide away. CDR3 nucleotides: TGTGCCAGCAGCTACAGAGCAGGGAGGTCTGGGGCCAACGTCCCGACTTTC. Translated, it gives CASSYRAGRSGANVPTF. V gene TRBV12-3 or TRBV12-4 combines with J gene TRBJ2-6; D might be TRBD2 (6 bases). The CDR3 contains 17 residues.

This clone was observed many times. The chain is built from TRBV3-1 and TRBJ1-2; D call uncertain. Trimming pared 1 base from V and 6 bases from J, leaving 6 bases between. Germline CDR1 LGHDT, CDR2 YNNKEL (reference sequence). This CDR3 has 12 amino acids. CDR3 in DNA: TGTGCCAGCAGCCAAGGGGTTGATGGCTACACCTTC. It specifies CASSQGVDGYTF.

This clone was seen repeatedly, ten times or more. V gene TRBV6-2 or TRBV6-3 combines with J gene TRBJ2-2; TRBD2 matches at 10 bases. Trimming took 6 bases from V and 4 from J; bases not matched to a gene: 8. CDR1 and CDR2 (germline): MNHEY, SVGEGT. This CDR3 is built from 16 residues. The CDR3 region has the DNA TGTGCCAGCAGAACCCCCGGGACTAGCGTCACCGGGGAGCTGTTTTTT. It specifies CASRTPGTSVTGELFF.

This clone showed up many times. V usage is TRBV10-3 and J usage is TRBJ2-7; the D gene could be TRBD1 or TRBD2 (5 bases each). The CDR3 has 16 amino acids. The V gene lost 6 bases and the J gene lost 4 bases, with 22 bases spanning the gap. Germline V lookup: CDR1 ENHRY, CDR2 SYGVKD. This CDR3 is CAISDREGRLGYEQYF. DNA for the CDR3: TGTGCCATCAGCGACAGAGAGGGACGTCTTGGGTACGAGCAGTACTTC.